Sequencing of this T cell receptor (beta chain) was carried out in a study of control samples from healthy donors and cancer patients. The table came from immunoSEQ multiplex PCR; TCRdb's copy has only in-frame clones and leaves some out. The sample consists of around 130,000 clones, 90% to 95% of them appearing once. This CDR3 is 15 amino acids long. From germline, CDR1 is SGHTA and CDR2 FQGNSA. Trimming took 6 bases from V and 5 from J; bases not matched to a gene: 5. The sequenced sample was PBMCs. The V gene is TRBV7-2, the J gene TRBJ1-5; TRBD1 aligns across 12 bases. The receptor was isolated from a man aged 50-60 years with head and neck cancer. CDR3 nucleotides: TGTGCCAGCAGAATGGGGACAGGGGGCGATCAGCCCCAGCATTTT. The encoded protein is CASRMGTGGDQPQHF.